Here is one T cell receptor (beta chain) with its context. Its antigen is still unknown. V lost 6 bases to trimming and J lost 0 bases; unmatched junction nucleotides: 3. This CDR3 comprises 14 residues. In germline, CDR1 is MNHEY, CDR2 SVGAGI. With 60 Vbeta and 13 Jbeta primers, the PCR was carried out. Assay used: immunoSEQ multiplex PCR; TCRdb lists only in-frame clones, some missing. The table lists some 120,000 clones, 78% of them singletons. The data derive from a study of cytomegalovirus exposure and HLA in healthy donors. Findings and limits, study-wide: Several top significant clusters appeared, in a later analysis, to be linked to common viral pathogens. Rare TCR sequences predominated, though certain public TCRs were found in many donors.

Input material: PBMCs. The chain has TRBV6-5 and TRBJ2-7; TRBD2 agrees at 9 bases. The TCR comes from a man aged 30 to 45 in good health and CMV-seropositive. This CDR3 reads CASRWTSDSYEQYF. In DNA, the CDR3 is TGTGCCAGCAGGTGGACTAGCGACTCCTACGAGCAGTACTTC.